The 21 T cell receptor beta chains presented below share a single source sample, sequenced in a study of cytomegalovirus exposure and HLA in healthy donors. TCRdb keeps only in-frame clones here, not all; method: immunoSEQ multiplex PCR. The table records about 270,000 clones, 80% to 90% of them present only once. The sequencing input was PBMCs. The origin of the receptors is a woman aged 18-29 years in good health and CMV-seronegative.

This clone was picked up one time. The V and J genes are TRBV5-1 and TRBJ2-5; TRBD1 agrees at 7 bases. V trimming: 5 bases; J trimming: 1 base; junction bases outside the gene matches: 11. Germline V gene lookup returns CDR1 SGHRS and CDR2 YFSETQ. This CDR3 has 16 amino acids. The DNA of the CDR3 is TGCGCCAGCAGACCCCTTATTGACAGGGTCCAAGAGACCCAGTACTTC. It is translated as CASRPLIDRVQETQYF.

This clone was seen a few times. The chain employs TRBV5-4 and TRBJ1-6; 8 nucleotides line up with TRBD1. V shed 0 bases and J 8 bases; nucleotides not matched to a gene: 4. Germline loops: CDR1 SGHNT, CDR2 YYREEE (reference sequence). This CDR3 is 15 amino acids long. CDR3 in DNA: TGTGCCAGCAGCTTGGAAGACAGGGGAGATTCACCCCTCCACTTT. Translated: CASSLEDRGDSPLHF.

The V and J genes are TRBV13 and TRBJ2-1; D unclear. Trimming pared 5 bases from V and 6 bases from J, leaving 23 bases between. The CDR3 is made up of 17 amino acids. Per germline, CDR1 PRHDT and CDR2 FYEKMQ (reference sequence). The DNA for the CDR3 is TGTGCCAGCAGCGCCCAAGGCTTCGCGGTACACCCCAATGAGCAGTTCTTC. This codes for CASSAQGFAVHPNEQFF.

In this sample, this clone turned up once. The chain is built from TRBV5-4 and TRBJ2-7; 14 bases align to TRBD2. J was trimmed by 0 bases and V by 2 bases; bases with no gene match: 1. CDR3 length: 16 residues. Germline V lookup: CDR1 SGHNT, CDR2 YYREEE (reference sequence). The CDR3 spells CASSFGTSGSSYEQYF. The CDR3 bases are TGTGCCAGCAGCTTCGGGACTAGCGGGAGCTCCTACGAGCAGTACTTC.

This chain links TRBV9 with TRBJ1-5; 8 bases fit TRBD1. Germline V gene sequence: CDR1 SGDLS, CDR2 YYNGEE. The J segment lost 0 bases and the V segment lost 4 bases, leaving 6 bases of the junction unmatched. The CDR3 is made up of 16 amino acids. In DNA, the CDR3 is TGTGCCAGCAGCCCAACAGGGGGAGGTAGCAATCAGCCCCAGCATTTT. It yields the protein CASSPTGGGSNQPQHF.

V gene TRBV21-1 combines with J gene TRBJ2-7; TRBD2 reflects the table's D call only, with no check against the DNA. TRBV21-1 is labeled a pseudogene. The CDR3 consists of 15 residues. For the CDR3, the DNA is TGTGCCAGCACCCGGCGGGGACTAGCAGATTACGAGCAGTACTTC. Its translation: CASTRRGLADYEQYF.

The chain couples TRBV19 to TRBJ2-7; D is perhaps TRBD1 (6 bases). The CDR3 totals 15 residues. Germline V lookup: CDR1 LNHDA, CDR2 SQIVND (reference sequence). V lost 1 base, J lost 7 bases, and 17 bases lay in between. CDR3 residues: CASSIVGTLNGEQYF. The CDR3 region has the DNA TGTGCCAGTAGTATAGTTGGGACACTGAATGGGGAGCAGTACTTC.

The chain uses TRBV6-1 and TRBJ1-2, with a possible D match to TRBD1 (5 bases). V was shortened by 6 bases and J by 8 bases, with 19 bases between the two germline ends. The CDR3 length is 14 residues. CDR1 is MNHNS, CDR2 SASEGT, per germline. The CDR3 is CASRGSDRVGGYTF. The DNA for the CDR3 is TGTGCCAGCAGGGGCTCAGACAGAGTGGGCGGCTACACCTTC.

V usage is TRBV19 and J usage is TRBJ2-2; 8 bases are a match to TRBD1. V lost 1 base to trimming and J lost 4 bases; unmatched junction nucleotides: 11. Germline CDR1 LNHDA, CDR2 SQIVND (reference sequence). This CDR3 spans 18 amino acids. In DNA, the CDR3 is TGTGCCAGTAGTATAGGAGAAGTGGACAGGGTGGTCACCGGGGAGCTGTTTTTT. Its translation is CASSIGEVDRVVTGELFF.

The chain uses TRBV18 and TRBJ1-1; 10 positions agree with TRBD1. V shed 4 bases, J shed 7 bases, and the junction held 6 bases outside the gene matches. In germline, CDR1 is KGHSH, CDR2 LQKENI. The CDR3 contains 14 residues. The CDR3 spells CASSRDRGFIEAFF. CDR3 in DNA: TGTGCCAGCTCACGGGACAGGGGTTTTATTGAAGCTTTCTTT.

This clone was seen a few times. V and J are TRBV14 and TRBJ1-2, with a possible D match to TRBD1 (6 bases). Trimming shortened V by 8 bases and J by 4 bases, and 17 bases separated the two germline ends. The germline gives CDR1 SGHDN, CDR2 FVKESK. The CDR3 covers 14 residues. CDR3 loop: CASSAGGPFYGYTF. CDR3 in DNA: TGTGCCAGCTCCGCGGGGGGGCCCTTCTATGGCTACACCTTC.

The J gene is TRBJ2-1, the V gene TRBV7-8; D gene ambiguous. The CDR3 runs 16 residues. V was shortened by 1 base and J by 0 bases, with 10 bases between the two germline ends. Germline loops: CDR1 SGHVS, CDR2 FQNEAQ. This CDR3 reads CASSLGADSSYNEQFF. CDR3 DNA sequence: TGTGCCAGCAGCTTAGGTGCGGATAGCTCCTACAATGAGCAGTTCTTC. Using reference TRBV7-8 and TRBJ2-1 for the parts outside the CDR3, the full variable domain is GAGVSQSPRYKVAKRGQDVALRCDPISGHVSLFWYQQALGQGPEFLTYFQNEAQLDKSGLPSDRFFAERPEGSVSTLKIQRTQQEDSAVYLCASSLGADSSYNEQFFGPGTRLTVL.

This clone is a singleton in its sample. The chain recombines TRBV4-1 with TRBJ2-3; 7 bases fit TRBD2. The ends lost 4 bases at V and 2 bases at J; junction bases unmatched: 12. Germline CDR1 is MGHRA and CDR2 is YSYEKL. This CDR3 spans 17 amino acids. The CDR3 loop reads CASSLIRRGDYTDTQYF. CDR3 DNA: TGCGCCAGCAGCCTTATCAGACGGGGGGACTACACAGATACGCAGTATTTT.

The V and J genes are TRBV2 and TRBJ1-2; no clear D. V was pared by 6 bases and J by 5 bases, with 4 bases between. The CDR3 totals 10 residues. Germline-derived CDR1 and CDR2 are SNHLY and FYNNEI. CDR3: CASRAYGYTF. DNA of the CDR3: TGTGCCAGCAGGGCATATGGCTACACCTTC.

The chain links TRBV15 to TRBJ1-2, with 7 bases identical to TRBD1. Germline V gene sequence: CDR1 LNHNV, CDR2 YYDKDF (reference sequence). There are 14 residues in the CDR3. After removal of 4 bases from V and 1 base from J, the junction contained 3 bases not matched to a gene. The DNA of the CDR3 is TGTGCCACCAGCATAAACAGGGGTAACTATGGCTACACCTTC. This gives the protein CATSINRGNYGYTF.

This clone was detected once. This sample includes further DNA sequences coding for the same CDR3. The chain employs TRBV7-6 and TRBJ2-5; 8 bases are a match to TRBD2. The germline V gene has CDR1 SGHVS and CDR2 FNYEAQ. CDR3 size: 14 residues. Trimming at V came to 3 bases and at J to 4 bases, leaving 4 bases not matched to a gene. The CDR3 here is CASSFSGTRETQYF. The CDR3, as DNA: TGTGCCAGCAGCTTCTCCGGGACTAGAGAGACCCAGTACTTC.

The chain joins TRBV12-5 to TRBJ2-1; tentatively, D is TRBD2 (5 bases). This CDR3 has 17 amino acids. V was shortened by 6 bases and J by 0 bases, with 18 bases between the two germline ends. CDR1 and CDR2 from the germline V gene are LGHNT and FRNRAP. The CDR3 is CASGGRLTTSSYNEQFF. The CDR3 region has the DNA TGTGCTAGTGGGGGCCGGTTGACTACCAGCTCCTACAATGAGCAGTTCTTC.

This chain uses TRBV19 with TRBJ2-3; no reliable D call. This CDR3 comprises 13 residues. CDR1 and CDR2 from the germline V gene are LNHDA and SQIVND (reference sequence). V lost 3 bases to trimming and J lost 7 bases, with 11 bases between them. The CDR3 here is CASSMMGPNTQYF. In DNA form, the CDR3 reads TGTGCCAGTAGTATGATGGGCCCCAATACGCAGTATTTT.

The chain combines TRBV27 with TRBJ2-3; possibly TRBD2 for D (5 bases). This CDR3 comprises 15 residues. Germline values: CDR1 MNHEY, CDR2 SMNVEV (reference sequence). Trimming took 3 bases from V and 4 from J, leaving 14 bases between them. CDR3 nucleotide sequence: TGTGCCAGCAGTTTTGTGGGAGTAGGCCCAGATACGCAGTATTTT. This codes for CASSFVGVGPDTQYF.

The rearrangement links TRBV28 to TRBJ2-7; the D gene is possibly TRBD2 (5 bases). The germline gives CDR1 MDHEN, CDR2 SYDVKM. This CDR3 is built from 15 residues. V gave up 6 bases and J gave up 6 bases, with 21 bases separating them. CDR3 sequence reads: CASSPPGSSLGEQYF. CDR3 DNA: TGTGCCAGCAGCCCCCCGGGGTCCTCCCTAGGCGAGCAGTACTTC.

The chain joins TRBV6-5 to TRBJ2-4, with 9 bases matching TRBD1. Germline V gene sequence: CDR1 MNHEY, CDR2 SVGAGI. The V segment lost 9 bases and the J segment 4 bases; nucleotides outside the gene matches: 10. The CDR3 covers 15 residues. DNA for the CDR3: TGTGCCAGTCAAAGTCCCGGGACAGGGAAAAACATTCAGTACTTC. Residues: CASQSPGTGKNIQYF.